Sequencing of this T cell receptor beta chain was carried out in a study of tumor-infiltrating lymphocytes in primary liver carcinoma (TCRdb year 2017). As for the study more broadly: Hepatocellular carcinoma (four) or combined HCC and intrahepatic cholangiocarcinoma (one) was present in the five patients, who were three men and two women aged 30 to 69 years. The five patients had tumors of stage T1-T3 N0M0, with maximum diameters ranging from roughly 4.2 to 11 cm. For each liver tumor, the study sampled five regions along with adjacent normal tissue and blood, and applied TCRbeta repertoire sequencing, expression microarrays and whole-exome sequencing. Samples yielded roughly 3.5 to 7.13 million productive TCRbeta reads; read depth did not differ significantly between tissue types. To link TCRbeta repertoire diversity with the local molecular phenotype, the roughly 23 tumor region samples were profiled using Agilent mRNA microarrays. TCRbeta repertoire sequencing covered 35 specimens from 5 patients: about 25 tumor regions, 5 adjacent noncancerous liver tissues and 5 peripheral blood samples. Reproducibility between technical replicate repertoires was high, with correlation coefficients above 0.95 and mean shared-clone rates about 0.91. The research as a whole found: Because the samples were bulk and unsorted, CD4+ and CD8+ T cell repertoires could not be compared. Only about 7-24% of top clones were present in all five regions of a tumor, suggesting spatial heterogeneity of tumor-infiltrating T cells. Repertoire overlap was higher between tumor regions (mean approximately 36%) than tumor-adjacent (approximately 17%) or tumor-blood (roughly 14%) pairs, consistent with antigen-driven expansion. Only a few patients were included in the study, and the authors note that the findings should be validated in a larger study. Because only the TCR beta chain was sequenced and unpaired alpha chains were not captured, true repertoire diversity is likely underestimated. A significantly larger repertoire fraction was made up by the top 250 clones in tumors than in blood (p = 0.039).

From cysteine to phenylalanine, the CDR3 is 15 amino acids long. This entry keeps only the CDR3 DNA: 45 bases, framed from base 1. CDR1 MNHEY and CDR2 SVGAGI are derived from the germline V gene. For this chain, trimming is 7 bases at the V end and 6 bases at the J end, and the number of junction bases without a gene match is 11. About this clonotype itself: Its antigen target is currently unknown. Within one base of it there is no much larger clone, and no base qualities were kept.

A constant-region primer and ProtoScript II reverse transcriptase were used to reverse-transcribe TCRbeta-specific cDNA from around 480 ng total RNA. Three nested multiplex PCR rounds, following a slightly modified ARM-PCR procedure, were used to build the TCRbeta libraries. Each of the first two PCR rounds ran for approximately 10 cycles using multiplex TRBV1-TRBV30 forward primers together with a Cbeta reverse primer. A final 25-cycle PCR with Deep VentR polymerase added sample barcodes and Illumina adapters. Amplicons of 200-500 bp were gel-purified with a QIAquick gel extraction kit before sequencing. The TCRbeta amplicons were sequenced with 250-bp paired-end reads on an Illumina HiSeq 2500. Per the source publication's procedure: Trimmomatic v0.33 was used to quality-trim the reads, and FLASH v1.2.11 was used to merge paired reads so that full CDR3 sequences could be recovered. V, D and J germline segments were assigned to the rearranged TCRbeta sequences using MiGEC v1.2.1b. VDJtools v1.0.0 computed clonotype statistics and Shannon-Wiener diversity indices. To reduce sampling bias, subsequent analyses other than the diversity analysis used only the 250 most abundant clonotypes in each sample. The public reads were quality trimmed at Q25 with fastp and then assembled into clones with MiXCR by TCRdb, keeping productive beta chains. Every CDR3 protein is listed once, alongside the most common genes and DNA of its rows. TCRdb's processing, not the study's, gives the V and J calls here. The sample table lists fewer than 200,000 distinct CDR3 sequences, approximately 80% of them with a count of one. Of the sample, 15% to 20% falls within the top ten clones.

Total RNA and DNA were co-extracted from around 20-30 mg of bulk tissue with the AllPrep DNA/RNA mini kit, without cell sorting. Between late 2015 and early 2016, roughly five patients in China with histopathologically diagnosed primary liver carcinoma had surgical resection. At the time of sampling, the patients were treatment-naive and had chronic HBV infection. Five spatially separated regions were sampled per tumor: superior, inferior, left-lateral and right-lateral poles, plus the tumor centre. Histology showed that every tumor sample contained more than 80% viable tumor cells. Pieces of fresh tumor and adjacent tissue were cut in half, with one half kept in RNAlater at -80 degrees C and the other half sent for histology.

Sequences were obtained from tumor tissue from primary liver carcinoma. This receptor was identified in a man aged 35 to 55 with primary liver carcinoma and hepatitis B virus infection. The chain employs TRBV6-5 and TRBJ2-3, with 9 junctional bases fitting TRBD2. The DNA reads as follows: TGTGCCAGCAACCGAGGACTAGCGAGAACTGATACGCAGTATTTT. This encodes CASNRGLARTDTQYF.